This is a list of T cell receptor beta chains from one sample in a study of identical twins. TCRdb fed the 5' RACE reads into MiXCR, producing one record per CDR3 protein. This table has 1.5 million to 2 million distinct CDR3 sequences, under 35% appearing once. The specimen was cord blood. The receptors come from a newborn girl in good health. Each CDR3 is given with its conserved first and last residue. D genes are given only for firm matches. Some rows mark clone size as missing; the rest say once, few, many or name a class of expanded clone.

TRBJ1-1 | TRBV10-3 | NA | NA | CAIRSGSGNTEAFF | TGTGCCATACGTTCCGGGAGCGGGAACACTGAAGCTTTCTTT
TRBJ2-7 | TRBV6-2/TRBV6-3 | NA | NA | CASSLTRLTGSYEQYF | TGTGCCAGCAGCCTTACCCGCCTTACAGGTAGCTACGAGCAGTACTTC
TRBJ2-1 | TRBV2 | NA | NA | CASSPGLWTYNEQFF | TGTGCCAGCAGTCCGGGACTTTGGACCTACAATGAGCAGTTCTTC
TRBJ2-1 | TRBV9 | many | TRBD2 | CASSPSGRYNEQFF | TGTGCCAGCAGCCCTAGCGGGAGGTACAATGAGCAGTTCTTC
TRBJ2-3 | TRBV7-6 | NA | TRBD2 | CASSLVWTSGGTDTQYF | TGTGCCAGCAGCTTAGTGTGGACTAGCGGGGGCACAGATACGCAGTATTTT
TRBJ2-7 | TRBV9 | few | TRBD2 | CASSVDGRGSYNEQYF | TGTGCCAGCAGCGTAGATGGGCGGGGGAGCTACAATGAGCAGTACTTC
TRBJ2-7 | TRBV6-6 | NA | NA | CASSEGLLYEQYF | TGTGCCAGCAGCGAGGGGCTACTCTACGAGCAGTACTTC
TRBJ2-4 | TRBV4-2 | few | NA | CASSQSVGGGAKNIQYF | TGTGCCAGCAGCCAATCGGTGGGAGGGGGGGCCAAAAACATTCAGTACTTC
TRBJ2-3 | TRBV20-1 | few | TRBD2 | CSARTSGSQDTQYF | TGCAGTGCTAGAACTAGCGGGAGCCAGGATACGCAGTATTTT
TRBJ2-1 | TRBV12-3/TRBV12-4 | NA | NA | CASSPSGEPKNIQFF | TGTGCCAGCAGTCCCTCCGGGGAGCCCAAAAACATTCAGTTCTTC
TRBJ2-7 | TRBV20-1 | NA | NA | CSARMLAGSFYNEQYF | TGCAGTGCTAGAATGTTGGCGGGATCTTTCTACAATGAGCAGTACTTC
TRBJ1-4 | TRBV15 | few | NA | CATSRDPIGINEKLFF | TGTGCCACCAGCAGAGACCCCATAGGGATTAATGAAAAACTGTTTTTT
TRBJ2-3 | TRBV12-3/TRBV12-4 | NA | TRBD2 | CASSSGLAGADVQYF | TGTGCCAGCAGTTCCGGACTAGCGGGGGCAGATGTGCAGTATTTT
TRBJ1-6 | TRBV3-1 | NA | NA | CASSQGVLGNSPLHF | TGTGCCAGCAGCCAAGGTGTATTGGGAAATTCACCCCTCCACTTT
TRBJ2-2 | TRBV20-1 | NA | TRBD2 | CSAREPLLLATGELFF | TGCAGTGCTAGAGAGCCCCTTCTACTAGCGACCGGGGAGCTGTTTTTT
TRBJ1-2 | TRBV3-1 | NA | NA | CASSQVAVRHGYTF | TGTGCCAGCAGCCAAGTAGCGGTTAGGCATGGCTACACCTTC
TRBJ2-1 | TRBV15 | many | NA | CATSRESAREQFF | TGTGCCACCAGCAGAGAGTCTGCACGTGAGCAGTTCTTC
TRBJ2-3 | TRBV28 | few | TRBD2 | CASSPSRGGLAGDRWRTQYF | TGTGCCAGCAGCCCATCTCGAGGGGGACTAGCGGGAGATCGATGGAGGACGCAGTATTTT
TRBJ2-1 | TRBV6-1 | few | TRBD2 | CASSEDWTSGDNEQFF | TGTGCCAGCAGTGAAGATTGGACTAGCGGAGACAATGAGCAGTTCTTC
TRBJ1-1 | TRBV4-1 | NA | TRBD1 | CASSQVRQGANTEAFF | TGCGCCAGCAGCCAAGTAAGACAGGGGGCGAACACTGAAGCTTTCTTT
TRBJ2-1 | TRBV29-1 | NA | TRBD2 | CSVPRRAGGGNNEQFF | TGCAGCGTTCCTCGGAGGGCAGGCGGGGGAAACAATGAGCAGTTCTTC
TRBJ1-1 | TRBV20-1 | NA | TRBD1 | CSARDPGQEIGTEAFF | TGCAGTGCTAGAGATCCGGGACAGGAGATCGGCACTGAAGCTTTCTTT
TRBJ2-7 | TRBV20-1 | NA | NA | CSATAPTSYEQYF | TGCAGTGCTACCGCCCCGACTTCCTACGAGCAGTACTTC
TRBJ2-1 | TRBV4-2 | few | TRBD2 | CASRLGTSGQYNEQFF | TGTGCCAGCAGGCTCGGGACTAGCGGTCAATACAATGAGCAGTTCTTC
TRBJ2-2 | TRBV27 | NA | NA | CASTIGELFF | TGTGCCAGCACGATCGGGGAGCTGTTTTTT
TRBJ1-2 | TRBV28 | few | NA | CASREGVHYGYTF | TGTGCCAGCAGGGAGGGGGTACACTATGGCTACACCTTC